These 28 T cell receptor beta chains were all obtained from the same sample, sequenced in a study of monozygotic twins with inflammatory bowel disease (dated by TCRdb to between 2017 and 2020). Libraries were constructed by 5' RACE. The listed sequencing device is Illumina HiSeq 2500. The reads went through TCRdb reprocessing, and each CDR3 protein sequence gets one entry with no DNA. This sample's table lists 85,000 to 110,000 distinct CDR3 sequences. In total, the top ten clones hold more than 1.5% of the sample. Sequences were obtained from blood. The receptors come from a human donor with ulcerative colitis or Crohn's disease, or a healthy co-twin of an affected twin (not recorded which).

The chain carries TRBV18 and TRBJ2-3. Per germline, CDR1 KGHSH and CDR2 LQKENI. The CDR3 loop spans 15 amino acids. The CDR3 sequence is CASSTSGGVLDTQYF. Full variable domain (rest looked up from reference TRBV18 and TRBJ2-3): NAGVMQNPRHLVRRRGQEARLRCSPMKGHSHVYWYRQLPEEGLKFMVYLQKENIIDESGMPKERFSAEFPKEGPSILRIQQVVRGDSAAYFCASSTSGGVLDTQYFGPGTRLTVL.

The rearrangement joins TRBV19 to TRBJ2-5. Germline-derived CDR1 and CDR2 are LNHDA and SQIVND (reference sequence). The length of the CDR3 is 13 residues. The CDR3 here is CASSMGSEETQYF.

This sequence joins TRBV2 and TRBJ2-7; no DNA is available, so the TRBD1 call from TCRdb remains unchecked. Per germline, CDR1 SNHLY and CDR2 FYNNEI. The CDR3 has 14 amino acids. The CDR3 sequence is CASAPSPSSYEQYF.

This chain links TRBV7-2 with TRBJ2-7. Germline V lookup: CDR1 SGHTA, CDR2 FQGNSA. The CDR3 is made up of 12 amino acids. CDR3 residues: CASGRRAEEQYF.

The chain's CDR3 is CSNPAGAGGYEETQYF. This rearrangement joins TRBV29-1 to TRBJ2-5; TCRdb reports TRBD1, a call that lacks DNA to check it against. Germline CDR1 SQVTM, CDR2 ANQGSEA. This CDR3 comprises 16 residues.

V gene TRBV11-2 combines with J gene TRBJ2-5; lacking DNA, the TRBD2 call made by TCRdb goes unchecked. This CDR3 region has 16 residues. The germline gives CDR1 SGHAT, CDR2 FQNNGV. The CDR3 sequence: CASRGLAGAPVETQYF.

CDR3 protein: CASSPSFRDRSYGYTF. V usage is TRBV27 and J usage is TRBJ1-2; TCRdb proposes TRBD1, but this gene call is untestable without DNA. Germline V lookup: CDR1 MNHEY, CDR2 SMNVEV (reference sequence). The CDR3 is made up of 16 amino acids.

The chain recombines TRBV24-1 with TRBJ2-5; TCRdb selects TRBD1, and the lack of DNA leaves this call unchecked. Germline-derived CDR1 and CDR2 are KGHDR and SFDVKD. There are 14 residues in the CDR3. The CDR3 loop reads CATSDPDRKETQYF.

This chain connects TRBV11-2 to TRBJ2-1. This CDR3 has 18 amino acids. CDR1 is SGHAT, CDR2 FQNNGV, per germline. CDR3 region: CASSLDLGGVISYNEQFF.

V is TRBV30 and J is TRBJ2-6. This CDR3 is 11 amino acids long. Germline lookup yields CDR1 GTSNPN and CDR2 SVGIG (reference sequence). The CDR3 is CAWTALNVLTF.

V is TRBV7-9 and J is TRBJ2-4; the D call from TCRdb, TRBD2, cannot be confirmed without DNA. Germline CDR1 is SEHNR and CDR2 is FQNEAQ (reference sequence). CDR3 size: 14 residues. The CDR3 loop reads CASSTGSLGDIQYF.

This chain connects TRBV20-1 to TRBJ2-3; TCRdb's assignment of TRBD1 cannot be checked, as there is no DNA. There are 14 residues in the CDR3. Germline CDR1 DFQATT, CDR2 SNEGSKA (reference sequence). CDR3 in amino acids: CSASQGHPTDTQYF.

This chain uses TRBV10-3 with TRBJ2-7. Germline loops: CDR1 ENHRY, CDR2 SYGVKD. The CDR3 spans 11 residues. The CDR3: CAIREVDEQYF.

This chain connects TRBV30 to TRBJ2-7; TCRdb indicates TRBD2, and absent DNA this call remains unverified. Germline assignment: CDR1 GTSNPN and CDR2 SVGIG (reference sequence). There are 11 residues in the CDR3. The CDR3 sequence is CAWGRIYEQYF.

This chain links TRBV5-6 with TRBJ2-1; TCRdb reports TRBD1, a call that lacks DNA to check it against. The germline V gene has CDR1 SGHDT and CDR2 YYEEEE. CDR3 length: 11 amino acids. The CDR3 is CASSLGEEQFF.

V gene TRBV20-1 combines with J gene TRBJ1-5; the D call from TCRdb, TRBD1, cannot be confirmed without DNA. Germline CDR1 is DFQATT and CDR2 is SNEGSKA (reference sequence). The CDR3 runs 15 residues. This chain's CDR3 is CSAREQGARIKPQHF.

This rearrangement joins TRBV11-2 to TRBJ2-1; without DNA, the TCRdb call of TRBD2 cannot be checked. Per the germline V gene, CDR1 is SGHAT and CDR2 is FQNNGV. The CDR3 is 18 amino acids. CDR3 sequence reads: CASIAVSGRPQGYNEQFF.

This chain connects TRBV5-1 to TRBJ1-5; TCRdb's D call, TRBD1, is unchecked because there is no DNA. This CDR3 contains 14 residues. Germline values: CDR1 SGHRS, CDR2 YFSETQ. CDR3: CASSWKGSHQPQHF.

This chain links TRBV29-1 with TRBJ1-1. The length of the CDR3 is 15 residues. The germline V gene has CDR1 SQVTM and CDR2 ANQGSEA. The CDR3 loop reads CSVEGPGRGYTEAFF.

CDR3 amino acids: CSADAGRETQYF. The chain is built from TRBV29-1 and TRBJ2-5; TCRdb's D gene call, TRBD1, goes unchecked for lack of DNA. The CDR3 totals 12 residues. The germline V gene has CDR1 SQVTM and CDR2 ANQGSEA.

This rearrangement joins TRBV4-2 to TRBJ2-7. CDR1 and CDR2 (germline): LGHNA, YNFKEQ. CDR3 length: 15 amino acids. The CDR3 protein is CASSSLNAVVGEQYF.

V is TRBV29-1 and J is TRBJ1-1; TCRdb's D gene call, TRBD1, goes unchecked for lack of DNA. The CDR3 has 11 residues. Germline V gene sequence: CDR1 SQVTM, CDR2 ANQGSEA. Here the CDR3 reads CSVPRDSEAFF.

CDR3 in amino acids: CASSRQGTDTQYF. The V gene is TRBV7-2, the J gene TRBJ2-3; lacking DNA, the TRBD1 call made by TCRdb goes unchecked. The CDR3 runs 13 residues. The germline CDR1 and CDR2 sequences are SGHTA and FQGNSA.

The genes are TRBV4-3 and TRBJ2-7; TCRdb picks TRBD1, but there is no DNA to check that call. Germline-derived CDR1 and CDR2 are LGHNA and YSLEER. The CDR3 runs to 14 residues. CDR3 in amino acids: CASSQDRGVYEQYF.

The gene calls are TRBV5-1 and TRBJ2-1; without DNA, the TCRdb call of TRBD2 cannot be checked. This CDR3 region has 16 residues. Germline CDR1 reads SGHRS; CDR2 reads YFSETQ. CDR3 region: CASSSNLAGNNNEQFF.

V gene TRBV6-5 combines with J gene TRBJ1-1. Germline loops: CDR1 MNHEY, CDR2 SVGAGI. The CDR3 length is 13 residues. This chain's CDR3 is CASSYEMNTEAFF.

The chain couples TRBV6-5 to TRBJ2-1; the TCRdb D gene call, TRBD2, has no DNA to confirm it. CDR1 is MNHEY, CDR2 SVGAGI, per germline. The CDR3 has 17 amino acids. CDR3 sequence reads: CASRSEGRGGRDNEQFF.

J is TRBJ2-2 and V is TRBV2; TCRdb indicates TRBD2, and absent DNA this call remains unverified. CDR3 length: 15 amino acids. Germline V gene lookup returns CDR1 SNHLY and CDR2 FYNNEI. The CDR3 spells CASSVGSPNTGELFF.